Shown below are 29 T cell receptor beta chains from a single sample sequenced in a study of metastatic and nonmetastatic thyroid tumors. TCRdb reanalyzed the PCR reads via MiXCR. The sample shows 6,000 to 7,500 clones, roughly 29% of them seen only once. Not a single patient had been given any form of treatment at any point before undergoing thyroid surgery. Sequencing input: adjacent normal tissue. The source of these receptors is a female donor with papillary thyroid cancer or a benign thyroid nodule (not recorded which). Some clones in this sample may be carry-over from other donors' samples.

This chain uses TRBV28 with TRBJ1-5; TRBD1 agrees at 8 bases. The CDR3 length is 15 residues. Germline loops: CDR1 MDHEN, CDR2 SYDVKM. V dropped 6 bases and J dropped 0; count of bases not matched to a gene: 4. CDR3 sequence (DNA): TGTGCCAGCAGGAGACAGGGGACTAGCAATCAGCCCCAGCATTTT. Translation: CASRRQGTSNQPQHF.

Only a few counts were recorded for this clone. J is TRBJ2-7 and V is TRBV28; D is tentatively TRBD1 or TRBD2 (5 bases each). In germline, CDR1 is MDHEN, CDR2 SYDVKM. This CDR3 has 14 amino acids. V was trimmed by 3 bases and J by 3 bases, leaving 12 bases between them. The CDR3 is CASSFSGRGYEQYF. CDR3 nucleotide sequence: TGTGCCAGCAGTTTCTCGGGACGGGGCTACGAGCAGTACTTC.

V usage is TRBV11-2 and J usage is TRBJ1-4; D uncertain. V was shortened by 0 bases and J by 7 bases, with 0 bases between the two germline ends. The CDR3 spans 11 residues. Looked up from germline, CDR1 is SGHAT and CDR2 is FQNNGV. The CDR3 sequence is CASSLDEKLFF. The CDR3 DNA is TGTGCCAGCAGCTTAGATGAAAAACTGTTTTTT. Combining the CDR3 with reference TRBV11-2 and TRBJ1-4 gives the whole variable domain EAGVAQSPRYKIIEKRQSVAFWCNPISGHATLYWYQQILGQGPKLLIQFQNNGVVDDSQLPKDRFSAERLKGVDSTLKIQPAKLEDSAVYLCASSLDEKLFFGSGTQLSVL.

This clone was seen only a few times. The chain recombines TRBV10-3 with TRBJ2-7; TRBD1 aligns across 8 bases. CDR1 is ENHRY and CDR2 is SYGVKD in the germline V gene. Losses at the gene ends were 6 bases for V and 0 bases for J; bases not matched to a gene: 4. This CDR3 has 14 amino acids. In DNA form, the CDR3 reads TGTGCCATCAGGGAGGGACAGGCCTCCTACGAGCAGTACTTC. Its translation is CAIREGQASYEQYF.

V usage is TRBV5-1 and J usage is TRBJ2-3; 10 nucleotides align to TRBD2. The trim removed 2 bases at V and 4 bases at J, leaving 7 bases unmatched. Germline V gene sequence: CDR1 SGHRS, CDR2 YFSETQ. This CDR3 is built from 16 residues. CDR3 sequence (DNA): TGCGCCAGCAGCTTCTCCGGAGCGGGAGGGGCAGATACGCAGTATTTT. Protein product: CASSFSGAGGADTQYF. Full variable domain (rest looked up from reference TRBV5-1 and TRBJ2-3): KAGVTQTPRYLIKTRGQQVTLSCSPISGHRSVSWYQQTPGQGLQFLFEYFSETQRNKGNFPGRFSGRQFSNSRSEMNVSTLELGDSALYLCASSFSGAGGADTQYFGPGTRLTVL.

Judged by abundance, this clone is large. The chain employs TRBV6-1 and TRBJ1-1; D might be TRBD1 (6 bases). The CDR3 sequence is 12 residues long. Germline V gene sequence: CDR1 MNHNS, CDR2 SASEGT. V lost 9 bases to trimming and J lost 4 bases, with 12 bases between them. The CDR3 bases are TGTGCCAGTATTAAAGGGGGCACTGAAGCTTTCTTT. This encodes CASIKGGTEAFF.

This clone was seen a few times. CDR3 bases: TGTGCCAGCAGTTACTCTCGGCAGCCCGGAGGCACCCTCCACTTT. The encoded protein is CASSYSRQPGGTLHF. This chain joins TRBV12-3 or TRBV12-4 and TRBJ1-6; D is ambiguous. With 4 bases removed from V and 14 bases from J, the gap between germline ends came to 21 bases. The CDR3 extends over 15 amino acids.

In its sample, this clone was seen once. The chain couples TRBV9 to TRBJ2-7, with D tentatively TRBD2 (6 bases). The CDR3 has 15 amino acids. Deletions cut 0 bases from V and 3 bases from J, with 13 bases between. The germline V gene has CDR1 SGDLS and CDR2 YYNGEE. CDR3 sequence reads: CASSVDGGTNYEQYF. CDR3 in DNA: TGTGCCAGCAGCGTAGATGGAGGGACGAACTACGAGCAGTACTTC.

This clone was detected a few times. This chain connects TRBV6-2 or TRBV6-3 to TRBJ1-5, with a weak D call TRBD1 (5 bases). CDR3 size: 15 residues. Germline values: CDR1 MNHEY, CDR2 SVGEGT. The V gene lost 2 bases and the J gene lost 1 base, with 9 bases spanning the gap. CDR3 sequence: CASSYRGDSNQPQHF. In DNA, the CDR3 is TGTGCCAGCAGTTACCGTGGGGACAGCAATCAGCCCCAGCATTTT.

This clone was counted only a few times. This rearrangement joins TRBV28 to TRBJ2-5; tentatively, D is TRBD2 (5 bases). The CDR3 sequence is 13 residues long. V gave up 3 bases and J gave up 5 bases, with 10 bases separating them. The germline gives CDR1 MDHEN, CDR2 SYDVKM. CDR3 sequence (DNA): TGTGCCAGCAGTTTCAGGTGGGAGGAGACCCAGTACTTC. Its protein product is CASSFRWEETQYF.

The chain links TRBV13 to TRBJ2-2; TRBD2 matches 14 bases. The CDR3 loop spans 20 amino acids. The trim removed 5 bases at V and 5 bases at J, leaving 16 bases unmatched. Germline-derived CDR1 and CDR2 are PRHDT and FYEKMQ (reference sequence). Here the CDR3 DNA reads TGTGCCAGCAGCCTTGCGGGACTAGCGGGAGTTGGGGCGAGTACCGGGGAGCTGTTTTTT. It specifies CASSLAGLAGVGASTGELFF.

The sample holds a few counts of this clone. The V call is TRBV10-2, the J call TRBJ2-5, with 8 bases identical to TRBD2. From germline, CDR1 is WSHSY and CDR2 SAAADI. This CDR3 region has 14 residues. V was pared by 6 bases and J by 2 bases, with 5 bases of the junction left unmatched. The CDR3, as DNA: TGCGCCAGCAGGGCGGGGGGCCTACAAGAGACCCAGTACTTC. Protein: CASRAGGLQETQYF.

This clone counts as medium-sized. The rearrangement joins TRBV7-3 to TRBJ2-2, with 7 nucleotides matching TRBD1. CDR3 length: 16 amino acids. In germline, CDR1 is SGHTA, CDR2 FQGTGA. Trimming at V came to 5 bases and at J to 1 base, leaving 7 bases not matched to a gene. CDR3 nucleotides: TGTGCCAGCAGCCCCGACCGACAGGGGAACACCGGGGAGCTGTTTTTT. It is translated as CASSPDRQGNTGELFF.

The genes are TRBV6-1 and TRBJ1-2; D ambiguous. This CDR3 spans 14 amino acids. V shed 3 bases and J shed 6 bases, with 14 bases lying between them. In germline, CDR1 is MNHNS, CDR2 SASEGT. CDR3 protein: CASSEQWEKNGYTF. CDR3 DNA: TGTGCCAGCAGTGAGCAGTGGGAAAAAAATGGCTACACCTTC.

This clone is labeled as medium-sized. This chain uses TRBV7-2 with TRBJ2-7; 8 nucleotides agree with TRBD2. The CDR3 loop spans 13 amino acids. After removal of 2 bases from V and 3 bases from J, the junction contained 0 bases not matched to a gene. The V gene's germline CDR1 is SGHTA and CDR2 FQGNSA. The CDR3 bases are TGTGCCAGCAGCTTAAGCGGGGGCTACGAGCAGTACTTC. Its protein product is CASSLSGGYEQYF.

This clone was recorded a few times. The chain carries TRBV27 and TRBJ2-5; D remains ambiguous. The CDR3 has 13 amino acids. Germline V CDR1 and CDR2: MNHEY, SMNVEV (reference sequence). Trimming left V 0 bases short and J 4 bases short, with 6 bases between. The CDR3: CASSLSRRETQYF. CDR3 DNA sequence: TGTGCCAGCAGTTTATCTCGTCGAGAGACCCAGTACTTC.

The chain's CDR3 is CASSSGSGPTPYEQYF. The CDR3 coding sequence is TGTGCCAGCAGTTCCGGGTCGGGACCGACGCCTTACGAGCAGTACTTC. The chain couples TRBV27 to TRBJ2-7; D may correspond to TRBD1 or TRBD2 (5 bases each). The length of the CDR3 is 16 residues. Between the trimmed V and J ends, which lost 4 bases and 4 bases, there was a span of 20 bases. Germline CDR1 and CDR2: MNHEY and SMNVEV (reference sequence).

Judged by abundance, this clone is medium-sized (0.01 to 0.1%). The chain joins TRBV5-1 to TRBJ1-1; possibly TRBD1 for D (6 bases). V was shortened by 0 bases and J by 3 bases, with 6 bases between the two germline ends. Per germline, CDR1 SGHRS and CDR2 YFSETQ. The CDR3 is made up of 13 amino acids. DNA for the CDR3: TGCGCCAGCAGCTTGGGACAGGACACTGAAGCTTTCTTT. Translated, it gives CASSLGQDTEAFF.

The rearrangement uses TRBV20-1 and TRBJ1-1; D is ambiguous. The ends were cut back, 0 bases at V and 0 bases at J, with 8 bases in the middle. CDR1 is DFQATT, CDR2 SNEGSKA, per germline (reference sequence). CDR3 length: 14 amino acids. CDR3 in amino acids: CSARDSRLNTEAFF. The CDR3 DNA is TGCAGTGCTAGAGACTCGAGGTTGAACACTGAAGCTTTCTTT.

The sample holds a few counts of this clone. The chain uses TRBV19 and TRBJ1-2; D might be TRBD1 (6 bases). V gave up 7 bases and J gave up 8 bases, with 17 bases separating them. Germline loops: CDR1 LNHDA, CDR2 SQIVND (reference sequence). The length of the CDR3 is 13 residues. As DNA, the CDR3 is TGTGCCAGTATTATCGGACAGACGTACGGCTACACCTTC. Translation gives CASIIGQTYGYTF.

The rearrangement links TRBV10-3 to TRBJ2-1, with a tentative D call TRBD2 (6 bases). The length of the CDR3 is 17 residues. From germline, CDR1 is ENHRY and CDR2 SYGVKD. The V gene lost 0 bases and the J gene lost 10 bases, with 22 bases spanning the gap. The DNA for the CDR3 is TGTGCCATCAGTGAGTCGGCTAGGGCGGGAATTTCTGGAGAGCAGTTCTTC. Translating it yields CAISESARAGISGEQFF.

This clone came up a few times. This chain joins TRBV12-3 or TRBV12-4 and TRBJ2-7; D perhaps matches TRBD2 (6 bases). Trimming left V 6 bases short and J 7 bases short, with 22 bases between. CDR3 length: 15 residues. The chain's CDR3 is CASSRCGGGTLEQYF. The CDR3 DNA is TGTGCCAGCAGCCGCTGCGGTGGCGGGACCTTGGAGCAGTACTTC.

This sequence joins TRBV5-1 and TRBJ2-7, with D possibly matching TRBD1 (5 bases). The CDR3 sequence is 15 residues long. The ends were cut back, 0 bases at V and 2 bases at J, with 12 bases in the middle. Germline V gene lookup returns CDR1 SGHRS and CDR2 YFSETQ. As DNA, the CDR3 is TGCGCCAGCAGCTTGGGGCAGGGATTGACCTACGAGCAGTACTTC. This sequence encodes CASSLGQGLTYEQYF.

This chain connects TRBV12-3 or TRBV12-4 to TRBJ2-7; D is possibly TRBD1 or TRBD2 (5 bases each). V gave up 6 bases and J gave up 1 base, with 16 bases separating them. The CDR3 has 15 amino acids. CDR3 in amino acids: CASRGTTTQSYEQYF. CDR3 bases: TGTGCCAGCAGGGGGACCACTACCCAGTCCTACGAGCAGTACTTC.

This CDR3 reads CASSGGSTEAFF. As DNA, the CDR3 is TGTGCCAGCTCAGGCGGGAGCACTGAAGCTTTCTTT. The chain recombines TRBV18 with TRBJ1-1, with D hard to call. The CDR3 covers 12 residues. Germline assignment: CDR1 KGHSH and CDR2 LQKENI. V was clipped by 5 bases and J by 4 bases, with 8 bases between them.

V is TRBV4-1 and J is TRBJ1-5; the D gene is possibly TRBD1 (5 bases). This CDR3 contains 15 residues. The V gene's germline CDR1 is MGHRA and CDR2 YSYEKL. The V gene lost 1 base and the J gene lost 0 bases, with 7 bases spanning the gap. The CDR3 DNA sequence: TGCGCCAGCAGCCAAGGGACAAATAGCAATCAGCCCCAGCATTTT. It specifies CASSQGTNSNQPQHF.

This rearrangement joins TRBV3-1 to TRBJ2-7; 9 nucleotides align to TRBD1. After removal of 1 base from V and 0 bases from J, the junction contained 16 bases not matched to a gene. This CDR3 comprises 20 residues. CDR1 and CDR2 (germline): LGHDT, YNNKEL (reference sequence). CDR3 nucleotides: TGTGCCAGCAGCCAAGCACGTCCGGGACAGGGTAGGTCCTTCTCCTACGAGCAGTACTTC. Residues: CASSQARPGQGRSFSYEQYF.

In its sample, this clone ranks as medium-sized. This CDR3 is CSARPSNTGELFF. CDR3 sequence (DNA): TGCAGTGCCCGCCCCAGCAACACCGGGGAGCTGTTTTTT. The rearrangement links TRBV20-1 to TRBJ2-2, with D unclear. The CDR3 runs 13 residues. V lost 6 bases and J 2 bases, leaving 10 bases between the germline ends. The germline V gene encodes CDR1 DFQATT and CDR2 SNEGSKA (reference sequence).

The rearrangement links TRBV19 to TRBJ2-6, with D unclear. With 6 bases removed from V and 0 bases from J, the gap between germline ends came to 15 bases. Per the germline V gene, CDR1 is LNHDA and CDR2 is SQIVND (reference sequence). CDR3 size: 17 residues. The CDR3 sequence is CASRIIGDSSGANVLTF. The CDR3 DNA reads TGTGCCAGTAGAATAATTGGAGATAGCTCTGGGGCCAACGTCCTGACTTTC.